Each of the 12 T cell receptor beta chains below was sequenced from the same sample in a study of OX40 agonist ivuxolimab in advanced cancers. Produced via immunoSEQ multiplex PCR; TCRdb's table is partial and in-frame only. The sample has some 83,000 clones, 65% to 85% seen once; the top ten hold about 7%. The sequenced sample was CD4+ or CD8+ T cells sorted from blood, obtained in a trial of the OX40 agonist ivuxolimab. The receptor source for this set is an adult with an advanced solid tumor such as melanoma, head and neck, liver or kidney cancer.

The gene calls are TRBV27 and TRBJ1-5; no clear D. The germline V and J ends were trimmed by 4 bases and 0 bases, with 10 bases remaining between them. The germline V gene encodes CDR1 MNHEY and CDR2 SMNVEV (reference sequence). This CDR3 comprises 15 residues. CDR3 bases: TGTGCCAGCAGTTCGGCAGGCTATAGCAATCAGCCCCAGCATTTT. Protein product: CASSSAGYSNQPQHF.

This chain links TRBV11-2 with TRBJ2-7; D is possibly TRBD2 (6 bases). V was clipped by 1 base and J by 7 bases, with 17 bases between them. Germline CDR1 SGHAT, CDR2 FQNNGV. This CDR3 is 15 amino acids long. The chain's CDR3 is CASSLVGGLGGEQYF. The CDR3 bases are TGTGCCAGCAGCTTAGTGGGGGGACTCGGAGGAGAGCAGTACTTC.

This clone has a handful of counts. Other DNA sequences from this sample encode an identical CDR3 as well. The V gene is TRBV4-1, the J gene TRBJ1-5; D uncertain. The CDR3 covers 14 residues. CDR1 and CDR2 (germline): MGHRA, YSYEKL. The V gene lost 0 bases and the J gene lost 4 bases, with 7 bases spanning the gap. The CDR3 bases are TGCGCCAGCAGCCAAGATGAGGTAAATCAGCCCCAGCATTTT. Protein: CASSQDEVNQPQHF.

The V call is TRBV7-6, the J call TRBJ1-2, with D possibly TRBD1 on 5 matching bases. This CDR3 is built from 14 residues. V lost 5 bases and J lost 8, with 18 bases in between. From germline, CDR1 is SGHVS and CDR2 FNYEAQ. The CDR3 coding sequence is TGTGCCAGCAGCACCAAACACGGGGGGTTCGGCTACACCTTC. It is translated as CASSTKHGGFGYTF.

The V call is TRBV30, the J call TRBJ2-7; 10 bases agree with TRBD1. Trimming removed 5 bases from V and 5 bases from J; junction bases left unmatched: 9. CDR1 is GTSNPN and CDR2 is SVGIG in the germline V gene (reference sequence). The CDR3 is made up of 14 amino acids. CDR3 DNA sequence: TGTGCCTGGGGCTCGGGACAGGGGCTTGACGAGCAGTACTTC. Residues: CAWGSGQGLDEQYF.

This rearrangement joins TRBV6-4 to TRBJ2-1; no reliable D call. Between the trimmed V and J ends, which lost 5 bases and 0 bases, there was a span of 11 bases. Per germline, CDR1 MRHNA and CDR2 SNTAGT. The CDR3 runs to 15 residues. The CDR3 sequence is CASSPIPSSYNEQFF. Written as DNA, the CDR3 is TGTGCCAGCAGTCCCATTCCGAGCTCCTACAATGAGCAGTTCTTC.

V and J are TRBV7-2 and TRBJ1-1; 9 nucleotides align to TRBD1. Trimming cost V 8 bases and J 0 bases; bases outside gene matches: 16. CDR1 SGHTA and CDR2 FQGNSA come from the germline V gene. The CDR3 length is 18 residues. The CDR3 nucleotides read TGTGCCAGCGCTTGGGGAACAGGGGGCGGGGCCGTGAACACTGAAGCTTTCTTT. Its translation: CASAWGTGGGAVNTEAFF. Looking up the rest from reference TRBV7-2 and TRBJ1-1 gives the full variable domain: GAGVSQSPSNKVTEKGKDVELRCDPISGHTALYWYRQSLGQGLEFLIYFQGNSAPDKSGLPSDRFSAERTGGSVSTLTIQRTQQEDSAVYLCASAWGTGGGAVNTEAFFGQGTRLTVV.

This chain uses TRBV19 with TRBJ1-2; 7 nucleotides match TRBD1. CDR3 length: 15 amino acids. The junction had 7 bases not matched to a gene; V was cut back by 4 bases and J by 2 bases. Germline CDR1 reads LNHDA; CDR2 reads SQIVND (reference sequence). Here the CDR3 reads CASSSRDRMNYGYTF. CDR3 DNA sequence: TGTGCCAGTAGTAGCCGGGACAGAATGAACTATGGCTACACCTTC.

The rearrangement links TRBV6-1 to TRBJ2-1, with D maybe TRBD2 (6 bases). The CDR3 consists of 13 residues. V was trimmed by 4 bases and J by 13 bases, leaving 17 bases between them. Per germline, CDR1 MNHNS and CDR2 SASEGT. The CDR3 DNA reads as TGTGCCAGCAGTGGGTGGGGACTTCAATTCCAGTTCTTC. This codes for CASSGWGLQFQFF.

V gene TRBV7-9 combines with J gene TRBJ2-7; tentative D call: TRBD1 (6 bases). Trimming took 3 bases from V and 7 from J, leaving 19 bases between them. CDR1 SEHNR and CDR2 FQNEAQ come from the germline V gene (reference sequence). The CDR3 spans 15 residues. CDR3 in amino acids: CASSFSQGGQGEQYF. The CDR3 coding sequence is TGTGCCAGCAGCTTTTCACAGGGCGGGCAAGGGGAGCAGTACTTC.

The CDR3, as DNA: TGTGCCAGCAGCAACTTGGTGGGCTCTAACTATGGCTACACCTTC. Residues: CASSNLVGSNYGYTF. The chain is built from TRBV21-1 and TRBJ1-2; the DNA was not compared with TRBD1, the D call given in the table. TRBV21-1 is classified as a pseudogene. The length of the CDR3 is 15 residues.

The chain carries TRBV2 and TRBJ2-5; 11 nucleotides agree with TRBD2. V trimming: 3 bases; J trimming: 2 bases; junction bases outside the gene matches: 5. CDR1 is SNHLY and CDR2 is FYNNEI in the germline V gene. The CDR3 has 16 amino acids. CDR3 amino acids: CASSDLTSGVQETQYF. CDR3 sequence (DNA): TGTGCCAGCAGTGACTTGACTAGCGGGGTACAAGAGACCCAGTACTTC.